This entry lists 20 T cell receptor beta chains sequenced from one sample in a study of brain T cells in children with intractable seizures. Sequencing was performed with immunoSEQ multiplex PCR; in TCRdb, only in-frame clones are kept and a portion is missing. This table has under 400,000 clones, roughly 92% appearing once. Time point noted: blood from clinic visit 5 months post-surgery; TSC patient then seizure free. The sequencing here drew on peripheral blood, taken more than 4 months after surgery. These receptor sequences come from a boy under two years old with tuberous sclerosis and intractable seizures.

The CDR3 nucleotides read TGTGCCAGCAGTTCCCTCCGGACCGGAACGAGCTCCTACAATGAGCAGTTCTTC. Protein: CASSSLRTGTSSYNEQFF. The chain combines TRBV27 with TRBJ2-1; no definite D call. V was trimmed by 4 bases and J by 0 bases, leaving 19 bases between them. Germline CDR1 reads MNHEY; CDR2 reads SMNVEV (reference sequence). This CDR3 is built from 18 residues.

The chain is built from TRBV24-1 and TRBJ2-7, with D tentatively TRBD2 (6 bases). Germline assignment: CDR1 KGHDR and CDR2 SFDVKD. V was cut by 1 base and J by 9 bases, with 12 bases left in between. The CDR3 runs to 13 residues. In nucleotides, the CDR3 is TGTGCCACCAGTGATTTTATCAGTAGCGGGCAGTACTTC. Translated: CATSDFISSGQYF.

The rearrangement links TRBV19 to TRBJ2-7, with D perhaps matching TRBD2 (5 bases). V was clipped by 9 bases and J by 6 bases, with 12 bases between them. This CDR3 comprises 11 residues. The germline gives CDR1 LNHDA, CDR2 SQIVND (reference sequence). CDR3 in amino acids: CASGVFLEQYF. The CDR3, as DNA: TGTGCCAGCGGGGTTTTCCTCGAGCAGTACTTC.

This clone was seen only once. V and J are TRBV19 and TRBJ2-3; TRBD2 matches at 12 bases. CDR3 length equals 16 residues. The V and J ends lost 5 bases and 1 base, in that order; junction bases with no gene match: 4. The germline V gene encodes CDR1 LNHDA and CDR2 SQIVND (reference sequence). The CDR3 DNA sequence: TGTGCCAGTAGTCCCGGACTAGCGGGACGCACAGATACGCAGTATTTT. Its protein is CASSPGLAGRTDTQYF.

This clone came up once. The CDR3, as DNA: TGTGCCAGCAGCTTGGCCAGGTTAGGGACTAGCGGACAAGAGACCCAGTACTTC. It specifies CASSLARLGTSGQETQYF. This sequence joins TRBV5-5 and TRBJ2-5, with TRBD2 matching 11 bases. The length of the CDR3 is 18 residues. V gave up 0 bases and J gave up 2 bases; unmatched junction bases: 9. Germline assignment: CDR1 SGHKS and CDR2 YYEKEE (reference sequence).

The chain recombines TRBV5-1 with TRBJ2-3; 7 bases map to TRBD1. This CDR3 has 16 residues. Germline-derived CDR1 and CDR2 are SGHRS and YFSETQ. V dropped 1 base and J dropped 1; count of bases not matched to a gene: 6. CDR3 nucleotide sequence: TGCGCCAGCAGCTTGCTAGCAGGGGGAGGCACAGATACGCAGTATTTT. It specifies CASSLLAGGGTDTQYF.

CDR3 sequence reads: CASSYSSDRGYGYTF. CDR3 bases: TGTGCCAGCAGTTACTCTTCGGACAGGGGATATGGCTACACCTTC. This sequence joins TRBV6-5 and TRBJ1-2; 9 bases line up with TRBD1. Germline CDR1 is MNHEY and CDR2 is SVGAGI. V shed 0 bases, J shed 5 bases, and the junction held 4 bases outside the gene matches. This CDR3 contains 15 residues.

The chain carries TRBV18 and TRBJ2-6, with TRBD1 matching over 8 bases. Germline lookup yields CDR1 KGHSH and CDR2 LQKENI. V was clipped by 4 bases and J by 0 bases; unmatched bases: 8. This CDR3 comprises 18 residues. CDR3 protein: CASSRNNRGTSGANVLTF. For the CDR3, the DNA is TGTGCCAGCTCACGCAACAACAGGGGGACCTCTGGGGCCAACGTCCTGACTTTC.

The rearrangement links TRBV2 to TRBJ2-1; D perhaps matches TRBD1 (5 bases). V gave up 3 bases and J gave up 8 bases, with 14 bases separating them. The CDR3 totals 14 residues. Germline V gene data show CDR1 as SNHLY and CDR2 as FYNNEI. This CDR3 reads CASSDRVMVDEQFF. The CDR3 nucleotides read TGTGCCAGCAGTGACAGGGTAATGGTCGATGAGCAGTTCTTC.

The chain is built from TRBV12-3 or TRBV12-4 and TRBJ1-2, with no clear D. The CDR3 spans 13 residues. The V gene lost 1 base and the J gene lost 4 bases, with 7 bases spanning the gap. For the CDR3, the DNA is TGTGCCAGCAGTTTAGTGTCCACCTATGGCTACACCTTC. It is translated as CASSLVSTYGYTF.

The chain joins TRBV4-1 to TRBJ2-7, with a tentative D call TRBD1 (5 bases). The CDR3 covers 12 residues. Germline values: CDR1 MGHRA, CDR2 YSYEKL. V was cut by 4 bases and J by 7 bases, with 11 bases left in between. CDR3 DNA: TGCGCCAGCAGCCTAATCCAGGGTGAGCAGTACTTC. Its translation: CASSLIQGEQYF.

The J gene is TRBJ1-1, the V gene TRBV5-1, with a possible D match to TRBD1 (5 bases). The CDR3 is 13 residues long. Trimming pared 2 bases from V and 6 bases from J, leaving 11 bases between. The germline V gene encodes CDR1 SGHRS and CDR2 YFSETQ. CDR3 in amino acids: CASSLAGSPEAFF. Written as DNA, the CDR3 is TGCGCCAGCAGCTTAGCAGGGTCCCCTGAAGCTTTCTTT. The full variable domain, completed using reference TRBV5-1 and TRBJ1-1, is KAGVTQTPRYLIKTRGQQVTLSCSPISGHRSVSWYQQTPGQGLQFLFEYFSETQRNKGNFPGRFSGRQFSNSRSEMNVSTLELGDSALYLCASSLAGSPEAFFGQGTRLTVV.

This clone has just one count. The chain has TRBV19 and TRBJ2-1; unclear D gene. The CDR3 is 15 amino acids. Germline-derived CDR1 and CDR2 are LNHDA and SQIVND (reference sequence). The V and J ends lost 3 bases and 5 bases respectively, with 14 bases between them. CDR3 sequence reads: CASSMHRDLNNEQFF. The DNA of the CDR3 is TGTGCCAGTAGTATGCACAGAGACCTGAACAATGAGCAGTTCTTC.

The chain links TRBV5-1 to TRBJ2-3, with a possible D match to TRBD1 (6 bases). Trimming cost V 3 bases and J 2 bases, with 16 bases left between them. Germline values: CDR1 SGHRS, CDR2 YFSETQ. The CDR3 runs 16 residues. The CDR3 is CASSSNRVGSTDTQYF. CDR3 DNA: TGCGCCAGCAGCTCCAACAGGGTGGGGTCCACAGATACGCAGTATTTT.

The chain has TRBV5-1 and TRBJ2-5; 8 nucleotides match TRBD2. The germline V gene encodes CDR1 SGHRS and CDR2 YFSETQ. The CDR3 is 15 residues long. The ends lost 0 bases at V and 4 bases at J; junction bases unmatched: 5. The CDR3 sequence: CASSLASGGGETQYF. The CDR3 DNA sequence: TGCGCCAGCAGCTTGGCCAGCGGGGGTGGAGAGACCCAGTACTTC.

The chain combines TRBV15 with TRBJ1-5; possible D gene TRBD1, 6 bases. CDR3 length equals 16 residues. V was trimmed by 3 bases and J by 4 bases, leaving 16 bases between them. Germline CDR1 is LNHNV and CDR2 is YYDKDF (reference sequence). CDR3 loop: CATSRRPWQGNQPQHF. The CDR3 DNA reads as TGTGCCACCAGCAGGAGACCCTGGCAGGGGAATCAGCCCCAGCATTTT.

The V and J genes are TRBV19 and TRBJ1-3; D gene ambiguous. CDR3 length: 15 amino acids. The V end was cut by 3 bases, the J end by 4 bases, with 13 bases between. CDR1 and CDR2 (germline): LNHDA, SQIVND (reference sequence). CDR3 protein: CASSIGPSAGNTIYF. The CDR3, as DNA: TGTGCCAGTAGTATTGGACCGAGCGCCGGAAACACCATATATTTT.

The chain combines TRBV3-1 (or the pseudogene TRBV3-2) with TRBJ1-2; D remains ambiguous. This CDR3 comprises 15 residues. Trimming stripped 4 bases from V and 4 bases from J, with 16 bases between. CDR1 is LGHDT and CDR2 is YNNKEL in the germline V gene (reference sequence). CDR3 bases: TGTGCCAGCAGCCCCGGTCCCTTAAGGCCCTATGGCTACACCTTC. The encoded protein is CASSPGPLRPYGYTF.

This rearrangement joins TRBV13 to TRBJ2-3; D might be TRBD2 (6 bases). V shed 2 bases and J shed 1 base, with 13 bases lying between them. This CDR3 has 16 amino acids. Germline-derived CDR1 and CDR2 are PRHDT and FYEKMQ (reference sequence). The CDR3 coding sequence is TGTGCCAGCAGCTTAAATCCCGGGAGTGGCACAGATACGCAGTATTTT. Translating gives CASSLNPGSGTDTQYF.

The chain is built from TRBV6-5 and TRBJ1-4; perhaps TRBD1 as D (6 bases). V was clipped by 6 bases and J by 8 bases, with 19 bases between them. The CDR3 sequence is 15 residues long. Germline CDR1 reads MNHEY; CDR2 reads SVGAGI. CDR3 bases: TGTGCCAGCAGAAACGGGGGGCTAGTGAGGGAAAAACTGTTTTTT. Protein product: CASRNGGLVREKLFF.